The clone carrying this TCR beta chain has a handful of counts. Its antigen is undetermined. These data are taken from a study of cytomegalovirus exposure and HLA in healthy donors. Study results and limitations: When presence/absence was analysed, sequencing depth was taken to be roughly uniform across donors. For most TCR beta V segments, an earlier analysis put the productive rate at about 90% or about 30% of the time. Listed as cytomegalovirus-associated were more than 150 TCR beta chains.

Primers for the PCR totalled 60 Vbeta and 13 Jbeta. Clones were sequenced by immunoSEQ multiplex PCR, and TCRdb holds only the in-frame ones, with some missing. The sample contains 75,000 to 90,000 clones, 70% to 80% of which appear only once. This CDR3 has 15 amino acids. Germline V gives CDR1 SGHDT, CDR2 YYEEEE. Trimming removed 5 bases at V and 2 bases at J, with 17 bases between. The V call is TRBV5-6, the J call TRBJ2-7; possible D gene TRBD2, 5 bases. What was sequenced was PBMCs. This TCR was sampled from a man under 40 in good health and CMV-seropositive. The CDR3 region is CASSPAGSQAYEQYF. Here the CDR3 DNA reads TGTGCCAGCAGTCCGGCGGGCAGTCAAGCCTACGAGCAGTACTTC.